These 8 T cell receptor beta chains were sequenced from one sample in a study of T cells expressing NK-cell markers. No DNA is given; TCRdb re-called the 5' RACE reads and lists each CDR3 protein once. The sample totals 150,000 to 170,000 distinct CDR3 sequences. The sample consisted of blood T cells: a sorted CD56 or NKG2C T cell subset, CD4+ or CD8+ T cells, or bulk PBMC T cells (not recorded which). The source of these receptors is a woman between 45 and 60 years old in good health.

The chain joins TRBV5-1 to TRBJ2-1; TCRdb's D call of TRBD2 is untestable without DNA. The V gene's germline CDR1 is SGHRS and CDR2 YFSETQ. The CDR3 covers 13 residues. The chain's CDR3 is CASSLDLGGEQFF.

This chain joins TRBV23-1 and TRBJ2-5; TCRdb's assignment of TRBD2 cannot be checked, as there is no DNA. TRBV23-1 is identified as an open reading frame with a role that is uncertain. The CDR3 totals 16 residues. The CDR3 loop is CASRIGLAGGPVTQYF.

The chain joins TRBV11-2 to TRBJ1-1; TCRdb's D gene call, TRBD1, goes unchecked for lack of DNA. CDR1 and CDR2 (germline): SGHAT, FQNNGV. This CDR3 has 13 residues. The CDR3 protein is CASSLFPGTEAFF. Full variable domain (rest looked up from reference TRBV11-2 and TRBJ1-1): EAGVAQSPRYKIIEKRQSVAFWCNPISGHATLYWYQQILGQGPKLLIQFQNNGVVDDSQLPKDRFSAERLKGVDSTLKIQPAKLEDSAVYLCASSLFPGTEAFFGQGTRLTVV.

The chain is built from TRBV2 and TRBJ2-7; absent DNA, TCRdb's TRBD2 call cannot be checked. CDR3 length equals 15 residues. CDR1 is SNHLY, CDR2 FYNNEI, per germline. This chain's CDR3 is CASSEGSGSVYEQYF.

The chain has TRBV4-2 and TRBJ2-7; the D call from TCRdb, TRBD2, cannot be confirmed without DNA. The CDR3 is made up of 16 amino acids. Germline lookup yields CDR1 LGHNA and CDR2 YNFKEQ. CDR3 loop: CASSDGLAGATDEQYF.

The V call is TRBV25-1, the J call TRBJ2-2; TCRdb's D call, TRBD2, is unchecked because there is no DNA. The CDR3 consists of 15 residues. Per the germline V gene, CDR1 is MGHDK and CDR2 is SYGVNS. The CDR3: CASRPSTSEGGELFF.

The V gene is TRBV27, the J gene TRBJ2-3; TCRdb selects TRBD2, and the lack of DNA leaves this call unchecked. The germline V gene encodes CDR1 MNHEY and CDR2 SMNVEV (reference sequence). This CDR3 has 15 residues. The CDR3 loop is CASSLGAGSTDTQYF.

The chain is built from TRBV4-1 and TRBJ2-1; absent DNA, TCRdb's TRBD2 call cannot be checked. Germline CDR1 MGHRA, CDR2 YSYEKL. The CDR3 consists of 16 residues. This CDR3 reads CASSQERTSAINEQFF.